What follows are 5 T cell receptor beta chains derived from one specimen sequenced in a study of cytomegalovirus exposure and HLA in healthy donors. Both 60 Vbeta primers and 13 Jbeta primers went into the PCR. The table came from immunoSEQ multiplex PCR; TCRdb's copy has only in-frame clones and leaves some out. The sample carries roughly 150,000 clones, over 70% recorded once. The sample consisted of PBMCs. The receptors shown here come from a woman aged 40-49 years in good health and CMV-seropositive.

The chain uses TRBV6-1 and TRBJ2-3; D is possibly TRBD1 (6 bases). V was shortened by 1 base and J by 5 bases, with 13 bases between the two germline ends. Germline V gene lookup returns CDR1 MNHNS and CDR2 SASEGT. CDR3 length: 15 amino acids. CDR3 in DNA: TGTGCCAGCAGTGAAGTGGGGGCAACGATAGATACGCAGTATTTT. It is translated as CASSEVGATIDTQYF.

This clone occurred once. V gene TRBV5-4 combines with J gene TRBJ2-1; 12 bases line up with TRBD1. Per germline, CDR1 SGHNT and CDR2 YYREEE (reference sequence). This CDR3 is built from 15 residues. Trimming at V came to 2 bases and at J to 8 bases, leaving 5 bases not matched to a gene. Here the CDR3 reads CASSLSGTGGDEQFF. The CDR3 bases are TGTGCCAGCAGCTTATCCGGGACAGGGGGCGATGAGCAGTTCTTC.

V usage is TRBV27 and J usage is TRBJ1-4, with D hard to call. V was pared by 3 bases and J by 8 bases, with 13 bases between. CDR3 length: 14 amino acids. Per the germline V gene, CDR1 is MNHEY and CDR2 is SMNVEV (reference sequence). The CDR3, as DNA: TGTGCCAGCAGTTTGACAACCCCTGGCGAAAAACTGTTTTTT. Translated: CASSLTTPGEKLFF.

In nucleotides, the CDR3 is TGTGCCAGCAGCCCCGGGGGGGAGCTCTCCTACGAGCAGTACTTC. Amino acids: CASSPGGELSYEQYF. The chain recombines TRBV28 with TRBJ2-7; 8 bases fit TRBD2. Germline V lookup: CDR1 MDHEN, CDR2 SYDVKM. The CDR3 contains 15 residues. With V trimmed by 6 bases and J by 0 bases, 7 bases remained unmatched.

V is TRBV30 and J is TRBJ2-5; TRBD2 might be the D (7 bases). V lost 5 bases to trimming and J lost 5 bases, with 24 bases between them. Germline CDR1 GTSNPN, CDR2 SVGIG (reference sequence). The CDR3 consists of 16 residues. The CDR3 nucleotides read TGTGCCTGGGGGGCTAGCGGAGGGGGACAATTTGAGACCCAGTACTTC. It yields the protein CAWGASGGGQFETQYF. Full variable domain (outside the CDR3, taken from reference TRBV30 and TRBJ2-5): SQTIHQWPATLVQPVGSPLSLECTVEGTSNPNLYWYRQAAGRGLQLLFYSVGIGQISSEVPQNLSASRPQDRQFILSSKKLLLSDSGFYLCAWGASGGGQFETQYFGPGTRLLVL.